There are a few counts of the clone carrying this TCR beta chain. Its antigen is as yet unknown. The length of the CDR3 is 15 residues. V was pared by 0 bases and J by 4 bases, with 13 bases between. Germline loops: CDR1 SGHNT, CDR2 YYREEE (reference sequence). The data were obtained in a study of T cells after yellow fever vaccination. 5'RACE template switching added a universal primer site and UMIs to TCR cDNA. TCRdb analysed the 5' RACE reads with MiXCR anew, one entry per CDR3 protein. Here the sample spans approximately 140,000 distinct CDR3 sequences, 7.7% being singletons. Broader study findings: Within FACS-sorted repertoires, abundant clonotypes contaminating from the bulk population could be present. Although the secondary response was weaker, it peaked faster, at day 5 versus 15. Reappearance after the booster was observed for most primary-vaccination clones (96% CD4, about 85% CD8).

The origin of this receptor is a man aged 25 to 40 who received the YFV17D yellow fever vaccine. The chain couples TRBV5-4 to TRBJ1-2; D uncertain. This sample comprised CD4+ T cells sorted from PBMCs, obtained 5 days after the yellow fever booster vaccination. CDR3 sequence (DNA): TGTGCCAGCAGCTTGGGGCAAGGGCAGGTCTATGGCTACACCTTC. Protein product: CASSLGQGQVYGYTF.